The following is a TCR beta chain sequence with its context. This sample stems from a study of blood T cell repertoires in COVID-19. The wider study: In each case, the material was cDNA or gDNA derived from T cells, B-cell-depleted T cells, or PBMCs.

V trimming: 4 bases; J trimming: 0 bases; junction bases outside the gene matches: 2. Looked up from germline, CDR1 is SGHTA and CDR2 is FQGTGA. CDR3 length: 14 amino acids. Clones were sequenced by immunoSEQ multiplex PCR, and TCRdb holds only the in-frame ones, with some missing. This sample has under 95,000 clones, with around 90% found just once. The receptor's source is a woman older than 75 with acute or convalescent COVID-19. The genes are TRBV7-3 and TRBJ2-7, with 8 positions matching TRBD2. What was sequenced was peripheral blood. The CDR3 spells CASSSAGGSYEQYF. CDR3 nucleotides: TGTGCCAGCAGCTCCGCGGGGGGCTCCTACGAGCAGTACTTC.